A single sample is the source of the 6 T cell receptor beta chains below, sequenced in a study of metastatic and nonmetastatic thyroid tumors. TCRdb re-processed the PCR reads through MiXCR. The table records more than 15,000 clones, approximately 24% of them present only once. All patients were untreated before thyroid surgery. Sequencing was done on a sample of adjacent normal tissue. Receptor source: a female donor with papillary thyroid cancer or a benign thyroid nodule (not recorded which). Some clones in this sample may be carry-over from other donors' samples.

The genes are TRBV2 and TRBJ1-1; tentative D call: TRBD1 (5 bases). The germline gives CDR1 SNHLY, CDR2 FYNNEI. The CDR3 is made up of 18 amino acids. Trimming removed 3 bases at V and 0 bases at J, with 20 bases between. Here the CDR3 DNA reads TGTGCCAGCAGTGACAGCCTTTCCCAAGGGGCATTGAACACTGAAGCTTTCTTT. It translates to CASSDSLSQGALNTEAFF.

This clone was counted between two and nine times. V and J are TRBV20-1 and TRBJ2-3; 9 bases agree with TRBD1. With 2 bases clipped from V and 6 bases from J, the junction kept 9 bases outside the gene matches. Germline CDR1 reads DFQATT; CDR2 reads SNEGSKA (reference sequence). The CDR3 loop spans 15 amino acids. The CDR3 reads CSARRRDRDSDTQYF. The DNA of the CDR3 is TGCAGTGCTAGACGGCGGGACAGGGATTCGGATACGCAGTATTTT.

This clone was detected a few times. At the DNA level, this CDR3 is encoded by other sequences in the same sample as well. This chain connects TRBV7-6 to TRBJ2-7; no reliable D call. Trimming cost V 1 base and J 3 bases, with 13 bases left between them. The germline CDR1 and CDR2 sequences are SGHVS and FNYEAQ. The CDR3 covers 15 residues. The DNA of the CDR3 is TGTGCCAGCAGCTTAGTTTCGGGTCAGGACTACGAGCAGTACTTC. Translated: CASSLVSGQDYEQYF.

This clone has at least ten counts. The CDR3 end shows no conserved phenylalanine or tryptophan, and so a read error is likely. The rearrangement links TRBV12-3 or TRBV12-4 to TRBJ2-1, with D maybe TRBD2 (5 bases). The CDR3 contains 13 residues. The V gene lost 7 bases and the J gene lost 9 bases, with 16 bases spanning the gap. The chain's CDR3 is CASTDGLSGEQFL. The DNA for the CDR3 is TGTGCCAGCACCGATGGACTTAGTGGTGAGCAGTTCCTC.

This clone was picked up a small number of times. V is TRBV11-2 and J is TRBJ2-3; 7 positions agree with TRBD1. Germline V lookup: CDR1 SGHAT, CDR2 FQNNGV. The CDR3 has 15 amino acids. The J segment lost 3 bases and the V segment lost 5 bases, leaving 8 bases of the junction unmatched. CDR3 DNA sequence: TGTGCCAGCAGCGCCCGACAGGGTACGACAGATACGCAGTATTTT. Translated: CASSARQGTTDTQYF.

By sample share, this clone is medium-sized (0.01 to 0.1%). This rearrangement joins TRBV12-3 or TRBV12-4 to TRBJ2-1; 8 bases match TRBD2. This CDR3 comprises 17 residues. With 4 bases clipped from V and 8 bases from J, the junction kept 16 bases outside the gene matches. CDR3 region: CASSSTRLAIESDEQFF. CDR3 nucleotides: TGTGCCAGCAGTTCAACGAGACTAGCGATTGAAAGTGATGAGCAGTTCTTC.